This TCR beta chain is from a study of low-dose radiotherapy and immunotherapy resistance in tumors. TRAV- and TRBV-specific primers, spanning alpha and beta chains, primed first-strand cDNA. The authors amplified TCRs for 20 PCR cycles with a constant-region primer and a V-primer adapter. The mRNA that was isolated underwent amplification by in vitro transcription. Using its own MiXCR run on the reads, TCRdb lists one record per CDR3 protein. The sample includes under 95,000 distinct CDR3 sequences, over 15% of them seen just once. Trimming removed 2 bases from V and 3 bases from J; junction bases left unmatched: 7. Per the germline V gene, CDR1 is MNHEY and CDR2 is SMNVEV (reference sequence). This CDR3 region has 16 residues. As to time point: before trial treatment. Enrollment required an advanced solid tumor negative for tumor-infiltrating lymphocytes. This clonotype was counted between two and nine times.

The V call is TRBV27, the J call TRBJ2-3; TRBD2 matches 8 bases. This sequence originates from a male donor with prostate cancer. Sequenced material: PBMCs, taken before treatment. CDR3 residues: CASSLRSGGRTDTQYF. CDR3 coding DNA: TGTGCCAGCAGTTTAAGGAGCGGGGGCAGGACAGATACGCAGTATTTT.